The entry below describes one T cell receptor beta chain. These data belong to a study of control samples from healthy donors and cancer patients. The CDR3 is 13 residues long. Clones were sequenced by immunoSEQ multiplex PCR, and TCRdb holds only the in-frame ones, with some missing. The data hold about 160,000 clones, with around 94% observed a single time. This receptor was identified in a man in his sixties with colorectal cancer. The chain has TRBV21-1 and TRBJ2-7; the table's D call, TRBD2, was not checked against the DNA. TRBV21-1 is annotated as a pseudogene. Source material: PBMCs. The CDR3 region is CASSKDGDYEQYF. CDR3 nucleotide sequence: TGTGCCAGCAGCAAGGATGGAGACTACGAGCAGTACTTC.